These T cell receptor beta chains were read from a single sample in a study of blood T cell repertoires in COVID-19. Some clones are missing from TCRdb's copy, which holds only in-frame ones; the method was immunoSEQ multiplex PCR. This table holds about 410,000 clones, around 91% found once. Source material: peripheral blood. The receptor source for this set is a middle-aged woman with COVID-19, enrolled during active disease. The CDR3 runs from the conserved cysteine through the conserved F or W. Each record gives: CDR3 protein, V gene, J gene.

CASSWVASANYGYTF	TRBV5-6	TRBJ1-2
CASSTRERTNEKLFF	TRBV6-2/TRBV6-3	TRBJ1-4
CASVITGRNYGYTF	TRBV6-5	TRBJ1-2
CATQPTSSGNTIYF	TRBV6-6	TRBJ1-3
CATSRALRQNREAFF	TRBV15	TRBJ1-1
CASSKRYEQYF	TRBV21-1	TRBJ2-7
CASRRTSGRADTQYF	TRBV19	TRBJ2-3
CASSRLSGTSTNEQFF	TRBV4-2	TRBJ2-1
CASSLDRRGGYTF	TRBV19	TRBJ1-2
CATSRDTRGPYEQYF	TRBV15	TRBJ2-7
CASSLDTGSEQFF	TRBV11-2	TRBJ2-1
CASSLDSDPGQPQHF	TRBV5-1	TRBJ1-5
CASRAGTGAMNTEAFF	TRBV9	TRBJ1-1
CASSPLAGGGHEQFF	TRBV18	TRBJ2-1
CASRRTAGNTIYF	TRBV16	TRBJ1-3
CASSQAVRQKSSYEQYF	TRBV14	TRBJ2-7
CASSPGGLAGDNEQFF	TRBV5-4	TRBJ2-1
CASSPKGAREQYF	TRBV18	TRBJ2-7
CASSLGLAGMNIQYF	TRBV13	TRBJ2-4
CASSARGATNEKLFF	TRBV9	TRBJ1-4
CASSGAGNQPQHF	TRBV5-6	TRBJ1-5
CASSHPGAGTRQPQHF	TRBV4-1	TRBJ1-5
CASSLVQGYGYTF	TRBV5-6	TRBJ1-2
CASRSQGVTTEAFF	TRBV27	TRBJ1-1
CASSLSRAGSAFF	TRBV28	TRBJ1-1
CASSAGDSRAGNTIYF	TRBV5-5	TRBJ1-3
CASSPDQQGDVYGYTF	TRBV4-1	TRBJ1-2
CASQPGGPNQPQHF	TRBV6-5	TRBJ1-5
CASSWTMTGRPDTQYF	TRBV5-5	TRBJ2-3
CASSLSLGTGIHEQYF	TRBV27	TRBJ2-7
CATDRDRLSNEQFF	TRBV19	TRBJ2-1
CASSYGGGFYGYTF	TRBV6-2/TRBV6-3	TRBJ1-2
CASSQVQRGGQETQYF	TRBV4-2	TRBJ2-5
CATSRDLFPGELFF	TRBV15	TRBJ2-2
CASSQGQPDGWSPLHF	TRBV4-1	TRBJ1-6
CASSIQRAGNTEAFF	TRBV19	TRBJ1-1
CATSRDFPTGTLDEQFF	TRBV15	TRBJ2-1
CASSSGVWQPQHF	TRBV11-2	TRBJ1-5
CASSQAQGQNEQFF	TRBV18	TRBJ2-1
CASTRHRGLGNTIYF	TRBV19	TRBJ1-3
CASSLLLNAAGIYNEQFF	TRBV7-8	TRBJ2-1
CASSVKLTRGGAGTGELFF	TRBV9	TRBJ2-2